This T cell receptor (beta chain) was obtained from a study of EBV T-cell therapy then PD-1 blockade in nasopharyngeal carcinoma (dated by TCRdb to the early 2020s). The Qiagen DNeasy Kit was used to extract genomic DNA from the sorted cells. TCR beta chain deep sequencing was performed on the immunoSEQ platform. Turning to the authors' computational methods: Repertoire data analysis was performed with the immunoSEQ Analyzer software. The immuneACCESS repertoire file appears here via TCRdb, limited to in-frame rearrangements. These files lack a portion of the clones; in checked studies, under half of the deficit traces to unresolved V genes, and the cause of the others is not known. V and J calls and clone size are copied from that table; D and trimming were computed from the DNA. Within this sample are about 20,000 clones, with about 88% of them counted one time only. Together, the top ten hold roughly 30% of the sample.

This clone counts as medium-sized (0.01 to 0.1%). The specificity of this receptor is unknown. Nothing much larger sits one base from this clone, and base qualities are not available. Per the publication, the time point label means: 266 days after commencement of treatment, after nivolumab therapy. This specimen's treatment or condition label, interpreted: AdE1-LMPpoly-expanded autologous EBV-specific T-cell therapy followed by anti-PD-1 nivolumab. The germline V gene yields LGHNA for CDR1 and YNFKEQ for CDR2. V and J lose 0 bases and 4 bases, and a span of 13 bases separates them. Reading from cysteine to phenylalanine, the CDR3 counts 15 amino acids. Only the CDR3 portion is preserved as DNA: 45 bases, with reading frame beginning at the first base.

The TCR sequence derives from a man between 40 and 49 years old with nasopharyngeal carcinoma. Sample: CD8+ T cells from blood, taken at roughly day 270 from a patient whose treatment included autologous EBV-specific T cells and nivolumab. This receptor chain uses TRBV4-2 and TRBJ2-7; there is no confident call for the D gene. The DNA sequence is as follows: TGTGCCAGCAGCCAAGAGGCGGCTAGGGCATACGAGCAGTACTTC. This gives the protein CASSQEAARAYEQYF.